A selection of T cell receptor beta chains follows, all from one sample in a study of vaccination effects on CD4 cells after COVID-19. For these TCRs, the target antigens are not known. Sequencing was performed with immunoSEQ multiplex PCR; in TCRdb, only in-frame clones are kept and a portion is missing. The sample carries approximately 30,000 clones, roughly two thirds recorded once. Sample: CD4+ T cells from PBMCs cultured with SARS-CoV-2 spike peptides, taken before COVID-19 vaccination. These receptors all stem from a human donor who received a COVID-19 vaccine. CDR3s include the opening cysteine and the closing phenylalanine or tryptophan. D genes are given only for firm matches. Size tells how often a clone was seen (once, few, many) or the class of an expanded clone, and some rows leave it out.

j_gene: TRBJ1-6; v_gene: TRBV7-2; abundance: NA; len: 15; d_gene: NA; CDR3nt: TGTGCCAGCAGCTTAGCGGGGGAGGGGCATTCACCCCTCCACTTT; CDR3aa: CASSLAGEGHSPLHF
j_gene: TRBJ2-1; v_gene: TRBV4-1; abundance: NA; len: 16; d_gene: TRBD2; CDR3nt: TGCGCCAGCAGCCAAGTGTCGGGACTAGCTTACAATGAGCAGTTCTTC; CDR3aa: CASSQVSGLAYNEQFF
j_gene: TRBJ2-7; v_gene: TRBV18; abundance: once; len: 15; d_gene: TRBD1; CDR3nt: TGTGCCAGCTCACCAGGACAGGGGGCCTACTACGAGCAGTACTTC; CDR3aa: CASSPGQGAYYEQYF
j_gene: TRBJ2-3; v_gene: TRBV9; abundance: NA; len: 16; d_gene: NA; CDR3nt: TGTGCCAGCAGCGTAGTTCCGGGGGCTACCACAGATACGCAGTATTTT; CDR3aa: CASSVVPGATTDTQYF
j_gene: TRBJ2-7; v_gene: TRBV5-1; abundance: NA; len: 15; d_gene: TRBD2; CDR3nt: TGCGCCAGCAGCTTTAGCGGGGGTGGATCCTACGAGCAGTACTTC; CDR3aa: CASSFSGGGSYEQYF
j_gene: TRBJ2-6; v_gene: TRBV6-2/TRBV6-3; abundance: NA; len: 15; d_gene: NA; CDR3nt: TGTGCCAGCAGTTACCGCCGAACCGGGGCCAACGTCCTGACTTTC; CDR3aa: CASSYRRTGANVLTF
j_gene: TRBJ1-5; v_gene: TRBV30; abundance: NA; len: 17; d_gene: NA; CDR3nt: TGTGCCTGGAGTGGGATAGAAGGCAGGGTAAGGGGTCAGCCCCAGCATTTT; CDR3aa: CAWSGIEGRVRGQPQHF
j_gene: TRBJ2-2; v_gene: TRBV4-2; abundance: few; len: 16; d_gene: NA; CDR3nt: TGTGCCAGCAGCCAACTTATCGGGAGAAACACCGGGGAGCTGTTTTTT; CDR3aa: CASSQLIGRNTGELFF
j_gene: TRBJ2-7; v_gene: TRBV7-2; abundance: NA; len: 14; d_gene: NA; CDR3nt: TGTGCCAGCAGCTTATTACCAACCGCCTACGAGCAGTACTTC; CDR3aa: CASSLLPTAYEQYF
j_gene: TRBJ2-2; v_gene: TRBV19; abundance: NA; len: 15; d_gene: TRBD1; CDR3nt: TGTGCCAGTAGTAGACAGGGGTTGAACACCGGGGAGCTGTTTTTT; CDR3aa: CASSRQGLNTGELFF
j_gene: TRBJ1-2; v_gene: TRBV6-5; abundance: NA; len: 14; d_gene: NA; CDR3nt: TGTGCCAGCAGCCCCGGAGGGTGGGAATATGGCTACACCTTC; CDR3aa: CASSPGGWEYGYTF
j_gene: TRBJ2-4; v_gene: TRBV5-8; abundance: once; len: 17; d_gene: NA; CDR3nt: TGTGCCAGCAGCTTGTCGGTTTCGTGGGGGGACAAAAACATTCAGTACTTC; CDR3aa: CASSLSVSWGDKNIQYF
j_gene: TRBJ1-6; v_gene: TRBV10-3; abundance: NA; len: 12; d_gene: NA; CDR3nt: TGTGCCATCAGGGGGGCCAATTCACCCCTCCACTTT; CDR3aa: CAIRGANSPLHF
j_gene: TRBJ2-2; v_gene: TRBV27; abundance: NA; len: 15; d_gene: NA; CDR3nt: TGTGCCAGCAGTTTGGCTAGAACGAACACCGGGGAGCTGTTTTTT; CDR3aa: CASSLARTNTGELFF
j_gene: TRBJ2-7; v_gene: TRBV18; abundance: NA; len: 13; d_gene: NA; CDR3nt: TGTGCCAGCTCACCACCGACAGTCATGCTACAGTACTTC; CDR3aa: CASSPPTVMLQYF
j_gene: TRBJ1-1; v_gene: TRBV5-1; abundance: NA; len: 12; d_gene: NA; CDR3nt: TGCGCCAGCAGCTTGGGACGGACTGAAGCTTTCTTT; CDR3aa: CASSLGRTEAFF
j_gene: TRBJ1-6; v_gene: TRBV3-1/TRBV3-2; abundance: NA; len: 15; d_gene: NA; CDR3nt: TGTGCCAGCAGCCAAATTTCCCCCGGACCAAGGCCCCTCCACTTT; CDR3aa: CASSQISPGPRPLHF
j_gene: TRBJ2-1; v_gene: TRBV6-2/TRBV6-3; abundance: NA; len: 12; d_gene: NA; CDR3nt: TGTGCCAGCAGCATTCGAATTAATGAGCAGTTCTTC; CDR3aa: CASSIRINEQFF
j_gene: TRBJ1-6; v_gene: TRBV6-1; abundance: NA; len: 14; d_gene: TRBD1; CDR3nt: TGTGCCAGCAGTGAGGTACAGGGGGACTCACCCCTCCACTTT; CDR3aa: CASSEVQGDSPLHF
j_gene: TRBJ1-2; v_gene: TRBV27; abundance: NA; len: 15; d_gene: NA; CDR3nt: TGTGCCAGCAGTGATTTTGGAGGGGTTGACTATGGCTACACCTTC; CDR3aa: CASSDFGGVDYGYTF
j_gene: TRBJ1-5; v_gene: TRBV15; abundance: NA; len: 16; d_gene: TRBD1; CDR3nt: TGTGCCACCAGCGAGGGGTCTGGGACAGTTCGTCAGCCCCAGCATTTT; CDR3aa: CATSEGSGTVRQPQHF
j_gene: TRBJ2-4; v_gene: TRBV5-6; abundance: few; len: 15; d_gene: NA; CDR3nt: TGTGCCAGCAGCGCCGAGGGGTTAGCCAAAAACATTCAGTACTTC; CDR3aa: CASSAEGLAKNIQYF
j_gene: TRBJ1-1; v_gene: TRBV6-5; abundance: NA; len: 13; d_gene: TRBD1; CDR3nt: TGTGCCAGCATTAGACAGGGCTTCACTGAAGCTTTCTTT; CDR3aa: CASIRQGFTEAFF
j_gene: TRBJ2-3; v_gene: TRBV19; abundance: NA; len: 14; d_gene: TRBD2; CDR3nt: TGTGCCAGTTGTAGGACTAGAGGAGCAGATACGCAGTATTTT; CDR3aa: CASCRTRGADTQYF
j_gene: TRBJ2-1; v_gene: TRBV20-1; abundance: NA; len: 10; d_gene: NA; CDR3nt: TGCAGTGCTCCCCGGGTTGAGCAGTTCTTC; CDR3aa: CSAPRVEQFF
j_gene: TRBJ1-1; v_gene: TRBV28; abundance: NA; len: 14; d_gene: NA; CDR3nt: TGTGCCAGCAATACAATTGGACAGTACACTGAAGCTTTCTTT; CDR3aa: CASNTIGQYTEAFF
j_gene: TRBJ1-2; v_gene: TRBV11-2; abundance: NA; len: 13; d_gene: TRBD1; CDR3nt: TGTGCCAGCAGCTTAATAGCCGGGACAGCTTACACCTTC; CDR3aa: CASSLIAGTAYTF
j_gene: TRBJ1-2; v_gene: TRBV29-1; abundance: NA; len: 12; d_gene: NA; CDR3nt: TGCACCATTCAGTCCTTTGGGTATGGCTACACCTTC; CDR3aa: CTIQSFGYGYTF
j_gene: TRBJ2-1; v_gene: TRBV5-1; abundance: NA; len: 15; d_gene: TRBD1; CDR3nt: TGCGCCAGCAGCCCTTTGACAGGGGGTTGGGTTGAGCAGTTCTTC; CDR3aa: CASSPLTGGWVEQFF
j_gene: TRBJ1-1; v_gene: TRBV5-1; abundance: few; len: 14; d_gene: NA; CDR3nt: TGCGCCAGCAGCTTGGGGGGGGGCGGCACTGAAGCTTTCTTT; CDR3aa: CASSLGGGGTEAFF
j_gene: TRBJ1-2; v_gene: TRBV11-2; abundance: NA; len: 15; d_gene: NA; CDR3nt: TGTGCCAGCAGCTTAGTGGGCAGGACGCTCTATGGCTACACCTTC; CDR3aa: CASSLVGRTLYGYTF
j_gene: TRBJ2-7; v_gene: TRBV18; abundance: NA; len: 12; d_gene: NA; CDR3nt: TGTGCCAGCTCACCCGGATCGCCCGAGCAGTACTTC; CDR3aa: CASSPGSPEQYF
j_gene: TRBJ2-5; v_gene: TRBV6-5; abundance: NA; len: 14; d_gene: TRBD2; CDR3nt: TGTGCCAGCAGTATAGCGGGGGCGAAAGAGACCCAGTACTTC; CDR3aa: CASSIAGAKETQYF
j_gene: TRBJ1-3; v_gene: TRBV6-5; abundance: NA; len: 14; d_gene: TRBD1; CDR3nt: TGTGCCAGCAGGAGGACAGGCTCTGGAAACACCATATATTTT; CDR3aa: CASRRTGSGNTIYF
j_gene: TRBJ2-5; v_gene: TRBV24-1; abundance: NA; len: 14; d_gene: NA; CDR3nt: TGTGCCACCAGTGATTTGAGGGGGAAAGAGACCCAGTACTTC; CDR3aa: CATSDLRGKETQYF
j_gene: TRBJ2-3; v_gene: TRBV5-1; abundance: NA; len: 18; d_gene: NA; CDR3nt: TGCGCCAGCAGCTTGGAGGCTGGCGCGAGCAACCTAGGGGATACGCAGTATTTT; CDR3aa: CASSLEAGASNLGDTQYF
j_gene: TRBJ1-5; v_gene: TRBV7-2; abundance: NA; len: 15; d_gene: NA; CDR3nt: TGTGCCAGCAGCTTAGCGGTTTGGGGGTCCCAGCCCCAGCATTTT; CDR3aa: CASSLAVWGSQPQHF
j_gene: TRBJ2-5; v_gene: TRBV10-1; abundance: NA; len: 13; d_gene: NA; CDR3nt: TGCGCCAGCAGTTTGGCTGGTGGAGAGACCCAGTACTTC; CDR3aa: CASSLAGGETQYF
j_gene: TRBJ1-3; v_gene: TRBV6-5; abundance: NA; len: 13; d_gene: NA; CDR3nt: TGTGCCAGCAGTTACTCCCGCGGGAACACCATATATTTT; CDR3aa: CASSYSRGNTIYF
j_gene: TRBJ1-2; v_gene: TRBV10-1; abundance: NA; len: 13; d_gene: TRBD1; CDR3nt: TGCGCCAGCAGCCAAGACAGGGCCTATGGCTACACCTTC; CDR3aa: CASSQDRAYGYTF
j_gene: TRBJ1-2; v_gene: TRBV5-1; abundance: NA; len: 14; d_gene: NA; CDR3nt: TGCGCCAGCAGCGCCCAGGGGCCTGGCTATGGCTACACCTTC; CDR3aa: CASSAQGPGYGYTF
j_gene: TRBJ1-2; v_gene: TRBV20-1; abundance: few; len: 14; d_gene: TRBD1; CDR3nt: TGCAGTGCTAGTGGGACAGGCGTTAACTATGGCTACACCTTC; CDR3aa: CSASGTGVNYGYTF
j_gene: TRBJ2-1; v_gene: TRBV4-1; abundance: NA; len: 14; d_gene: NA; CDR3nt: TGCGCCAGCAGCCACTATTCGTCTCAATATGAGCAGTTCTTC; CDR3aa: CASSHYSSQYEQFF
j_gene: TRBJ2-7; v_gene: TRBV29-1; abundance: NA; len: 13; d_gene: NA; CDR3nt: TGCAGCGTCTTTGACAGGTCCAGCGCCGAGCAGTACTTC; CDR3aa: CSVFDRSSAEQYF
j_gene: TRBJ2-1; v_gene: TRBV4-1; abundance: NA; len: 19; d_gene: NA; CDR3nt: TGCGCCAGCAGCCAAGACCGGGACTCCGGCCTACCATCCTACAATGAGCAGTTCTTC; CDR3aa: CASSQDRDSGLPSYNEQFF
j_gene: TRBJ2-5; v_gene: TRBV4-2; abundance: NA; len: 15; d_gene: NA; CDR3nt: TGTGCCAGCAGCCCATCCCGCGGGGCAGAAGAGACCCAGTACTTC; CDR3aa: CASSPSRGAEETQYF
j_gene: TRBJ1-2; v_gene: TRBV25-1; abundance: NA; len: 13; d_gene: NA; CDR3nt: TGTGCCAGCAGTGAAATGGGGGGGTATGGCTACACCTTC; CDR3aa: CASSEMGGYGYTF
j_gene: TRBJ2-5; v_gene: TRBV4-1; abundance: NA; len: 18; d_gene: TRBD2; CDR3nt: TGCGCCAGCAGCCAAGGAAGACCAGCGGGAGGGCCTTCGGAGACCCAGTACTTC; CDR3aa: CASSQGRPAGGPSETQYF
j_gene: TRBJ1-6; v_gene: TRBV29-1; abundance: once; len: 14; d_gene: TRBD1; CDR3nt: TGCAGCGTTGCGGCCGGGACAGCAAATTCACCCCTCCACTTT; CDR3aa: CSVAAGTANSPLHF
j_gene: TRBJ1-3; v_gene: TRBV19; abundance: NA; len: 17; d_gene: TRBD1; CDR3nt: TGTGCCAGTGAACAGGGGGCGGCCCCAGGTTCTGGAAACACCATATATTTT; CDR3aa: CASEQGAAPGSGNTIYF
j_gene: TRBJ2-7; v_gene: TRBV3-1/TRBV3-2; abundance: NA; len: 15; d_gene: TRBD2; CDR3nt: TGTGCCAGCAGCCGCCCGGCAGCGGGGGCCTACGAGCAGTACTTC; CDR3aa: CASSRPAAGAYEQYF